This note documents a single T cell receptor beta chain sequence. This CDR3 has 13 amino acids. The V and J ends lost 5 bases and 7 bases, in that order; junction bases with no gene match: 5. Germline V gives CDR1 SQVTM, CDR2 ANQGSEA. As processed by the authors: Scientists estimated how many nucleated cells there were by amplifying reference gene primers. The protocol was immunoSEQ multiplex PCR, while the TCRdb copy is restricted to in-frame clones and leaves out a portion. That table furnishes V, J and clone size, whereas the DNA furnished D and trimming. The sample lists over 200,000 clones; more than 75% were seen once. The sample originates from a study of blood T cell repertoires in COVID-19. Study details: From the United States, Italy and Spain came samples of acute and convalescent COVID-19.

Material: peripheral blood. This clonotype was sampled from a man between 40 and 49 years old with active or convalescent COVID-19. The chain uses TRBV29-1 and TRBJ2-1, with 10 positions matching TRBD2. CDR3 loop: CSVSGGASNEQFF. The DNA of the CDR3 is TGCAGCGTTAGCGGGGGGGCCTCGAATGAGCAGTTCTTC.